This TCR beta chain was captured by sequencing in a study of T cells after somatic rescue of genetic block. TCRdb's copy holds only in-frame clones and misses some; the assay was immunoSEQ multiplex PCR. The sample includes 8,000 to 9,000 clones, roughly 80% of them seen just once. This CDR3 is built from 14 residues. Germline V gene data show CDR1 as MDHEN and CDR2 as SYDVKM. V shed 5 bases and J shed 5 bases, with 15 bases lying between them. The chain carries TRBV28 and TRBJ1-2, with no clear D. The sample consisted of peripheral blood mononuclear cells (PBMCs). This receptor was taken from a boy younger than 18. CDR3 sequence (DNA): TGTGCCAGCAGTCATCAGGAGACCTTTTATGGCTACACCTTC. This encodes CASSHQETFYGYTF.